These 18 T cell receptor beta chains were all obtained from the same sample, sequenced in a study of PD-1 blockade in classical Hodgkin lymphoma. Clones were sequenced by immunoSEQ multiplex PCR, and TCRdb holds only the in-frame ones, with some missing. The sample consists of some 15,000 clones, about 90% of them appearing once. Time point meaning: newly diagnosed, previously untreated cHL patient sample. Magnetic negative selection isolated CD8+ T cells from thawed PBMCs. The sample comprised CD8+ T cells from blood. The source is a human donor with classical Hodgkin lymphoma.

This clone is a singleton in its sample. The chain uses TRBV7-9 and TRBJ2-2; 8 nucleotides line up with TRBD1. The V and J ends lost 5 bases and 3 bases, in that order; junction bases with no gene match: 8. Germline loops: CDR1 SEHNR, CDR2 FQNEAQ (reference sequence). The CDR3 runs 16 residues. The CDR3 here is CASSRSTGAYTGELFF. CDR3 in DNA: TGTGCCAGCAGCCGCTCGACAGGGGCATACACCGGGGAGCTGTTTTTT.

The chain's CDR3 is CASSSPPDSLRVSNTEAFF. The CDR3 DNA sequence: TGCGCCAGCAGCTCGCCCCCTGACAGCCTGAGAGTATCGAACACTGAAGCTTTCTTT. This rearrangement joins TRBV5-1 to TRBJ1-1; weak D call: TRBD1 (5 bases). The germline V and J ends were trimmed by 3 bases and 1 base, with 25 bases remaining between them. Germline V gene sequence: CDR1 SGHRS, CDR2 YFSETQ. CDR3 size: 19 residues. Using reference TRBV5-1 and TRBJ1-1 for the parts outside the CDR3, the full variable domain is KAGVTQTPRYLIKTRGQQVTLSCSPISGHRSVSWYQQTPGQGLQFLFEYFSETQRNKGNFPGRFSGRQFSNSRSEMNVSTLELGDSALYLCASSSPPDSLRVSNTEAFFGQGTRLTVV.

This rearrangement joins TRBV4-2 to TRBJ2-7; 13 bases line up with TRBD2. This CDR3 has 15 residues. Germline V lookup: CDR1 LGHNA, CDR2 YNFKEQ. V shed 4 bases, J shed 5 bases, and the junction held 5 bases outside the gene matches. This CDR3 reads CASSPGLAGVDEQYF. The CDR3 nucleotides are TGTGCCAGCAGCCCCGGACTAGCGGGAGTCGACGAGCAGTACTTC.

The chain uses TRBV10-1 and TRBJ1-1, with D hard to call. Germline lookup yields CDR1 WNHNN and CDR2 SYGVQD (reference sequence). Trimming stripped 0 bases from V and 2 bases from J, with 1 base between. The CDR3 loop spans 12 amino acids. The CDR3 loop reads CASSESNTEAFF. Here the CDR3 DNA reads TGCGCCAGCAGTGAGTCAAACACTGAAGCTTTCTTT.

The rearrangement joins TRBV5-1 to TRBJ2-2; D tentatively reads TRBD1 or TRBD2 (6 bases each). The CDR3 loop spans 16 amino acids. In germline, CDR1 is SGHRS, CDR2 YFSETQ. V lost 3 bases to trimming and J lost 4 bases, with 16 bases between them. Here the CDR3 reads CASSWGQRVLTGELFF. CDR3 bases: TGCGCCAGCAGCTGGGGGCAGCGGGTGCTCACCGGGGAGCTGTTTTTT.

The rearrangement links TRBV5-6 to TRBJ2-5; D possibly corresponds to TRBD1 (6 bases). CDR3 size: 12 residues. The germline V gene encodes CDR1 SGHDT and CDR2 YYEEEE. The germline V and J ends were trimmed by 2 bases and 4 bases, with 6 bases remaining between them. CDR3 nucleotide sequence: TGTGCCAGCAGCTTACAGGGAGAGACCCAGTACTTC. Its translation: CASSLQGETQYF. Drawing the rest from reference TRBV5-6 and TRBJ2-5, the complete variable domain is DAGVTQSPTHLIKTRGQQVTLRCSPKSGHDTVSWYQQALGQGPQFIFQYYEEEERQRGNFPDRFSGHQFPNYSSELNVNALLLGDSALYLCASSLQGETQYFGPGTRLLVL.

V is TRBV9 and J is TRBJ2-1; weak D call: TRBD2 (6 bases). CDR1 SGDLS and CDR2 YYNGEE come from the germline V gene. The CDR3 consists of 16 residues. V was cut by 4 bases and J by 8 bases, with 22 bases left in between. This chain's CDR3 is CASSYRERALTHEQFF. The CDR3 DNA follows: TGTGCCAGCAGCTATCGTGAGCGGGCCCTTACCCATGAGCAGTTCTTC.

The chain combines TRBV5-4 with TRBJ1-4, with a tentative D call TRBD1 (6 bases). V lost 0 bases and J 3 bases, leaving 21 bases between the germline ends. CDR3 length: 19 residues. CDR1 and CDR2 (germline): SGHNT, YYREEE (reference sequence). CDR3 sequence reads: CASSLAPAAFDRPNEKLFF. The CDR3 DNA is TGTGCCAGCAGCTTGGCCCCGGCCGCCTTTGACAGGCCTAATGAAAAACTGTTTTTT.

The chain carries TRBV4-1 and TRBJ2-1; tentative D call: TRBD1 (6 bases). The germline V gene has CDR1 MGHRA and CDR2 YSYEKL. Trimming cost V 3 bases and J 9 bases, with 15 bases left between them. The CDR3 loop spans 14 amino acids. The CDR3 DNA follows: TGCGCCAGCAGCCAGGACAGCGAGTATCCTGAGCAGTTCTTC. Its translation is CASSQDSEYPEQFF.

The chain employs TRBV6-6 and TRBJ1-1, with D unresolved. Trimming removed 0 bases at V and 3 bases at J, with 8 bases between. CDR1 is MNHNY, CDR2 SVGAGI, per germline (reference sequence). The CDR3 is made up of 14 amino acids. CDR3 in DNA: TGTGCCAGCAGTTACTCGGAGGGAGACACTGAAGCTTTCTTT. This translates into CASSYSEGDTEAFF.

The chain is built from TRBV6-1 and TRBJ2-5; D is possibly TRBD2 (6 bases). The CDR3 consists of 15 residues. In germline, CDR1 is MNHNS, CDR2 SASEGT. The V end was cut by 0 bases, the J end by 7 bases, with 15 bases between. This CDR3 reads CASSEAALAEGTQYF. For the CDR3, the DNA is TGTGCCAGCAGTGAAGCGGCACTAGCAGAAGGGACCCAGTACTTC.

The rearrangement uses TRBV4-2 and TRBJ2-1; 13 bases map to TRBD2. Germline loops: CDR1 LGHNA, CDR2 YNFKEQ. V lost 6 bases to trimming and J lost 8 bases; unmatched junction nucleotides: 7. The CDR3 runs 15 residues. CDR3 region: CASRWTSGSPDEQFF. CDR3 DNA: TGTGCCAGCAGATGGACTAGCGGGAGCCCCGATGAGCAGTTCTTC.

The V gene is TRBV9, the J gene TRBJ2-3; D tentatively fits TRBD1 or TRBD2 (5 bases each). Trimming took off 1 base at V and 6 bases at J, with 21 bases between the two ends. Germline V gene data show CDR1 as SGDLS and CDR2 as YYNGEE. The CDR3 loop spans 17 amino acids. The CDR3 sequence is CASSVNPQAQGPDTQYF. DNA of the CDR3: TGTGCCAGCAGCGTAAATCCCCAAGCGCAGGGACCCGATACGCAGTATTTT.

The chain joins TRBV27 to TRBJ2-1; 14 nucleotides line up with TRBD2. CDR3 length equals 15 residues. Trimming removed 8 bases from V and 2 bases from J; junction bases left unmatched: 2. Germline lookup yields CDR1 MNHEY and CDR2 SMNVEV (reference sequence). The CDR3 is CASWGLAGAYNEQFF. The DNA for the CDR3 is TGTGCCAGCTGGGGACTAGCGGGAGCCTACAATGAGCAGTTCTTC.

The chain recombines TRBV7-6 with TRBJ2-1, with TRBD2 matching over 7 bases. V was clipped by 0 bases and J by 5 bases; unmatched bases: 16. CDR3 size: 19 residues. From germline, CDR1 is SGHVS and CDR2 FNYEAQ. CDR3 bases: TGTGCCAGCAGCTTAGCGTGGGGGGGAGGGCCCCTTAGGAACAATGAGCAGTTCTTC. It yields the protein CASSLAWGGGPLRNNEQFF.

V usage is TRBV10-3 and J usage is TRBJ2-7; 7 bases agree with TRBD1. V shed 5 bases and J 2 bases; nucleotides not matched to a gene: 15. The CDR3 totals 17 residues. Germline V lookup: CDR1 ENHRY, CDR2 SYGVKD. For the CDR3, the DNA is TGTGCCATCAGTCAAACCGGACAGGAGGCTGGTCCCTACGAGCAGTACTTC. As protein: CAISQTGQEAGPYEQYF.

This rearrangement joins TRBV6-6 to TRBJ1-2; D uncertain. Trimming shortened V by 6 bases and J by 4 bases, and 6 bases separated the two germline ends. The CDR3 is 11 residues long. The germline gives CDR1 MNHNY, CDR2 SVGAGI (reference sequence). In DNA form, the CDR3 reads TGTGCCAGCAGCCAGTCCTATGGCTACACCTTC. Translation gives CASSQSYGYTF.

The V gene is TRBV7-6, the J gene TRBJ2-7, with unresolved D. CDR3 size: 14 residues. V was clipped by 1 base and J by 5 bases, with 12 bases between them. The V gene's germline CDR1 is SGHVS and CDR2 FNYEAQ. CDR3 protein: CASSLVWQADEQYF. DNA for the CDR3: TGTGCCAGCAGCTTAGTCTGGCAGGCCGACGAGCAGTACTTC.